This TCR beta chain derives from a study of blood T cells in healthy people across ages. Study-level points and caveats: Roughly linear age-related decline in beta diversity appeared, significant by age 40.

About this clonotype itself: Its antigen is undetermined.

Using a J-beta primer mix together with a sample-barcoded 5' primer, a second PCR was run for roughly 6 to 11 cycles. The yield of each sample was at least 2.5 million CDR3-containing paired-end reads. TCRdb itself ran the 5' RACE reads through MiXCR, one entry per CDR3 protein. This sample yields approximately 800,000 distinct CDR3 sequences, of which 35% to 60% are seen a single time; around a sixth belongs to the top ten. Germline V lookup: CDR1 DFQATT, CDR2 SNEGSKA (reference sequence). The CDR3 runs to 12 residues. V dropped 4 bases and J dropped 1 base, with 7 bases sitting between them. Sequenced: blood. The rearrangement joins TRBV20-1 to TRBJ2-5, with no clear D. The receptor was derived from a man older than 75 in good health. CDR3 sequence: CSATAPQETQYF. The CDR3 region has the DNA TGCAGTGCTACGGCACCCCAAGAGACCCAGTACTTC.